This T cell receptor (beta chain) is from a study of early T cells in non-severe SARS-CoV-2 infection. CDR1 is LGHDT and CDR2 is YNNKEL in the germline V gene (reference sequence). This CDR3 is built from 15 residues. V dropped 1 base and J dropped 14; count of bases not matched to a gene: 13. Using its own MiXCR run on the 5' RACE reads, TCRdb lists one record per CDR3 protein. The sample has 45,000 to 55,000 distinct CDR3 sequences; approximately 10% are singletons. Sequencing input: whole blood. The J gene is TRBJ2-1, the V gene TRBV3-1; 8 bases agree with TRBD2. This receptor was identified in an adult who was a healthcare worker with PCR-confirmed SARS-CoV-2 infection or an uninfected control (not recorded which). This CDR3 reads CASSQGAGGGRVKFF. The CDR3 bases are TGTGCCAGCAGCCAAGGCGCGGGAGGAGGAAGGGTTAAGTTCTTC.